This TCR beta chain was identified during a study of T cells after yellow fever vaccination. Whole-study findings and limits: Among primary-vaccination clones, most reappeared after the booster, at almost 98% for CD4 and about 90% for CD8. Secondary responses were weaker yet peaked faster, day 5 versus 15.

CDR3 length: 14 residues. Germline loops: CDR1 SGDLS, CDR2 YYNGEE. V lost 3 bases to trimming and J lost 0 bases, with 8 bases between them. As for this clonotype: Antigen specificity is unknown.

UMIs and a universal primer site were added when TCR cDNA was made by 5'RACE template switching. TCRdb itself ran the 5' RACE reads through MiXCR, one entry per CDR3 protein. This sample yields 620,000 or so distinct CDR3 sequences, of which more than 9% are seen a single time; more than 13% belongs to the top ten. The chain combines TRBV9 with TRBJ2-3, with D hard to call. The TCR was taken from a man aged 25 to 45 who received the YFV17D yellow fever vaccine. The source was PBMCs, collected on the day of the yellow fever booster vaccination. The CDR3 sequence: CASSGQSSTDTQYF. CDR3 nucleotide sequence: TGTGCCAGCAGCGGGCAGTCTAGCACAGATACGCAGTATTTT.